This T cell receptor beta chain was observed in a study of glioma-infiltrating T cells. This clonotype was observed at least ten times. CDR3 length equals 15 residues. Germline V gene data show CDR1 as SGHVS and CDR2 as FNYEAQ. Trimming removed 4 bases from V and 5 bases from J; junction bases left unmatched: 9. Amplification of TCR alpha and beta CDR3 regions from RNA used iRepertoire nested multiplex PCR. TCRdb fed the multiplex PCR reads into MiXCR, producing one record per CDR3 protein. This table holds around 180,000 distinct CDR3 sequences, around 40% found once. The source of this sequence is a human donor with low-grade glioma or glioblastoma, undergoing nonglioma brain surgery, or in good health (not recorded which). The source material was glioma tissue, nonneoplastic brain tissue, or PBMCs (not recorded which). The chain combines TRBV7-6 with TRBJ2-5, with 8 bases identical to TRBD1. CDR3 sequence reads: CASSSRQGWRETQYF. CDR3 nucleotides: TGTGCCAGCAGCTCTCGACAGGGGTGGAGGGAGACCCAGTACTTC.